These T cell receptor beta chains were read from a single sample in a study of identical twins. Each CDR3 protein gets one entry after TCRdb re-called the 5' RACE reads with MiXCR. The data contain about 210,000 distinct CDR3 sequences, roughly a tenth of them singletons. The sequenced material came from memory (CD45RO+) T cells sorted from blood. These receptors were collected from a woman aged 18-29 years in good health. The CDR3 runs from the conserved cysteine through the conserved F or W. The order of the fields is CDR3 DNA, CDR3 protein, D gene, V gene, clone size, CDR3 length, J gene. A D gene is named only where the DNA matches it firmly. Only some rows state a clone size, as once, few, many or a class for expanded clones.

DNA: TGCAGTGCCGAGGGGAGACAGGGGTTGTACTCCTACGAGCAGTACTTC
CDR3: CSAEGRQGLYSYEQYF
D: TRBD1
V: TRBV20-1
size: many
length: 16
J: TRBJ2-7

DNA: TGTGCCAGTAGTACCTCCGGGACAGGGGGCCTTGGCTACACCTTC
CDR3: CASSTSGTGGLGYTF
D: TRBD1
V: TRBV19
size: NA
length: 15
J: TRBJ1-2

DNA: TGCAGTGCTAGATTTATCAAGGGCACAGATACGCAGTATTTT
CDR3: CSARFIKGTDTQYF
D: NA
V: TRBV20-1
size: NA
length: 14
J: TRBJ2-3

DNA: TGTGCCAGCTCACCCCCCGTGGGGAATGAACAGTACTTC
CDR3: CASSPPVGNEQYF
D: NA
V: TRBV18
size: NA
length: 13
J: TRBJ2-7

DNA: TGCAGTGAACGCGGGAGTTCCCACAATGAGCAGTTCTTC
CDR3: CSERGSSHNEQFF
D: TRBD2
V: TRBV20-1
size: few
length: 13
J: TRBJ2-1

DNA: TGTGCCAGCAGCTCCCCAGGACAGGAAGAAGCTTTCTTT
CDR3: CASSSPGQEEAFF
D: TRBD1
V: TRBV7-2
size: many
length: 13
J: TRBJ1-1

DNA: TGTGCCAGCAGCTTGAGTGGGGCTGACAAACTGTTTTTT
CDR3: CASSLSGADKLFF
D: NA
V: TRBV7-9
size: many
length: 13
J: TRBJ1-4

DNA: TGTGCCACCAGCAACCCGGTGGCAGGCCCGAACACTGAAGCTTTCTTT
CDR3: CATSNPVAGPNTEAFF
D: NA
V: TRBV15
size: NA
length: 16
J: TRBJ1-1

DNA: TGCAGTGCTCGTCGGGGCGCGGGAGACCCCTACAATGAGCAGTTCTTC
CDR3: CSARRGAGDPYNEQFF
D: TRBD2
V: TRBV20-1
size: few
length: 16
J: TRBJ2-1

DNA: TGTGCCAGCAAGCGCGGGGGGGTGGACAATGAGCAGTTCTTC
CDR3: CASKRGGVDNEQFF
D: TRBD2
V: TRBV7-3
size: few
length: 14
J: TRBJ2-1